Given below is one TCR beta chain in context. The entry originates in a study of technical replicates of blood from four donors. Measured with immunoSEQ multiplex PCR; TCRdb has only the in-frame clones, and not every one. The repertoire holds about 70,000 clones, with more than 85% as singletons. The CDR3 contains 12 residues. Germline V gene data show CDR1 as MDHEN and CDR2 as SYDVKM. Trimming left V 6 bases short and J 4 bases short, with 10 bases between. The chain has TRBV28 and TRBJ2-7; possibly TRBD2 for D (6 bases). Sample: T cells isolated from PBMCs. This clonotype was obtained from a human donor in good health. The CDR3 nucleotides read TGTGCCAGCAGGGTAAGCGGGTACGAGCAGTACTTC. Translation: CASRVSGYEQYF.